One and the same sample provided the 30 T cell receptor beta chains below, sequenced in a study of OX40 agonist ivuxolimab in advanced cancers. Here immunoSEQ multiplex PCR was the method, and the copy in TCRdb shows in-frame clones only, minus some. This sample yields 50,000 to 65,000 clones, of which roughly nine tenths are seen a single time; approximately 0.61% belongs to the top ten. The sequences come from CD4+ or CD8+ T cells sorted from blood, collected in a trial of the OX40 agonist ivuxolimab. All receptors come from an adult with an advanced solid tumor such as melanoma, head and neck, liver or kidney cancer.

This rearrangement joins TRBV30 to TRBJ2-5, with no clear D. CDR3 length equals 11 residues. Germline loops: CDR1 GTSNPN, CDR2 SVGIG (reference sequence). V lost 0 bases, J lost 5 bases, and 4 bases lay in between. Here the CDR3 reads CAWSVSETQYF. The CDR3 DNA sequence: TGTGCCTGGAGTGTGTCGGAGACCCAGTACTTC.

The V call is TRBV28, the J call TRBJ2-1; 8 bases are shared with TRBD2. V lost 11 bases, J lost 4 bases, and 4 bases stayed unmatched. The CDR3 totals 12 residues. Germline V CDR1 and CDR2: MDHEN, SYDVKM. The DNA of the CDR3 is TGTGCCGCTCGGGAGGGATACAATGAGCAGTTCTTC. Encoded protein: CAAREGYNEQFF.

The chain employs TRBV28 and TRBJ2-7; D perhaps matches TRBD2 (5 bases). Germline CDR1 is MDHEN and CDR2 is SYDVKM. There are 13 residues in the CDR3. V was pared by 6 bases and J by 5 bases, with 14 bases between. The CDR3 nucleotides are TGTGCCAGCAGCCTAACTAGTATCCACGAGCAGTACTTC. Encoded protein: CASSLTSIHEQYF.

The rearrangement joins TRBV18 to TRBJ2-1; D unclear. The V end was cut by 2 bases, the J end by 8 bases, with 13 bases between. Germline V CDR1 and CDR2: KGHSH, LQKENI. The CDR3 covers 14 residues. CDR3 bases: TGTGCCAGCTCACCAACGGTCGGGTCCCATGAGCAGTTCTTC. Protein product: CASSPTVGSHEQFF.

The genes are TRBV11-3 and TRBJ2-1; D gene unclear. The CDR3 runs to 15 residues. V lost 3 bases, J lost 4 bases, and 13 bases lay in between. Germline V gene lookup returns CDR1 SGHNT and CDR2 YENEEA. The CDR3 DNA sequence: TGTGCCAGCAGCTTCTCCCCTTTGAGGTACAATGAGCAGTTCTTC. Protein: CASSFSPLRYNEQFF.

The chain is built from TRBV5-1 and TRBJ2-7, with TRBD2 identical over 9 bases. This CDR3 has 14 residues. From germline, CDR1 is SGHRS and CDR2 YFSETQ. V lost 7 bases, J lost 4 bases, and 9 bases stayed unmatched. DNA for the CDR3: TGCGCCAGCGGTGTAGCGGGAGAGGGGTACGAGCAGTACTTC. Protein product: CASGVAGEGYEQYF.

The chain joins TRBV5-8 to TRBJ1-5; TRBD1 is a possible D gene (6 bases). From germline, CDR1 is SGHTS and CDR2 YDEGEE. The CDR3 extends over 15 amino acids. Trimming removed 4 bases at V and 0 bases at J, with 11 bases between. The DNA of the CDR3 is TGTGCCAGCAGCCCCGGACAGATTAGCAATCAGCCCCAGCATTTT. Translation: CASSPGQISNQPQHF.

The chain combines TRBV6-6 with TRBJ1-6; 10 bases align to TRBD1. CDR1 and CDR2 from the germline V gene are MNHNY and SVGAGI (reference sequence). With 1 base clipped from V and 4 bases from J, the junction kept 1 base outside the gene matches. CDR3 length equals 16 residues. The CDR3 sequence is CASSYWTGGYNSPLHF. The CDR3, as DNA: TGTGCCAGCAGTTACTGGACAGGGGGATATAATTCACCCCTCCACTTT.

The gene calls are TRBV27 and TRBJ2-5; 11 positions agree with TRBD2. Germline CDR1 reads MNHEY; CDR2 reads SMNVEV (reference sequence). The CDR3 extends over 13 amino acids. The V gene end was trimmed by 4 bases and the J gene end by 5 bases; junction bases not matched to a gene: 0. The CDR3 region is CASSWTSGETQYF. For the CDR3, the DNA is TGTGCCAGCAGTTGGACTAGCGGGGAGACCCAGTACTTC.

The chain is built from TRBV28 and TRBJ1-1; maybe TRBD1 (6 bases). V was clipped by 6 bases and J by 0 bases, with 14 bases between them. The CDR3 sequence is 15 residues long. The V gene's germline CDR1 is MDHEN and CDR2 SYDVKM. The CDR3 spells CASRGGGMMNTEAFF. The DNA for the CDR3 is TGTGCCAGCAGGGGGGGCGGAATGATGAACACTGAAGCTTTCTTT.

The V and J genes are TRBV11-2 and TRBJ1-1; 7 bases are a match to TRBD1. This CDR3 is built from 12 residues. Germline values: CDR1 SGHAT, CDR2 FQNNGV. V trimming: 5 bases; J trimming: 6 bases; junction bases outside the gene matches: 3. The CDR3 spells CASSAGGSEAFF. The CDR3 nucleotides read TGTGCCAGCAGCGCAGGGGGATCTGAAGCTTTCTTT.

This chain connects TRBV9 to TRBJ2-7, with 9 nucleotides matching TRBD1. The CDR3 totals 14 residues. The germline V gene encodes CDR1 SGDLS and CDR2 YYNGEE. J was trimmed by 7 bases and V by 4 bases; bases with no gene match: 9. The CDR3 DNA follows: TGTGCCAGCAGCCCAGAGGACAGGGGTCGGGAGCAGTACTTC. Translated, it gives CASSPEDRGREQYF.

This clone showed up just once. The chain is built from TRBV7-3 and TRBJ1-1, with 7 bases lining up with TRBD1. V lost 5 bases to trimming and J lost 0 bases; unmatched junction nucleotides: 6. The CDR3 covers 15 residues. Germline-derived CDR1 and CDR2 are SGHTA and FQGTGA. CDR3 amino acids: CASSLGDRLNTEAFF. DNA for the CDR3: TGTGCCAGCAGCCTAGGGGACAGATTGAACACTGAAGCTTTCTTT. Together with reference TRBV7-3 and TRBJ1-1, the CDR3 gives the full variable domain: GAGVSQTPSNKVTEKGKYVELRCDPISGHTALYWYRQSLGQGPEFLIYFQGTGAADDSGLPNDRFFAVRPEGSVSTLKIQRTERGDSAVYLCASSLGDRLNTEAFFGQGTRLTVV.

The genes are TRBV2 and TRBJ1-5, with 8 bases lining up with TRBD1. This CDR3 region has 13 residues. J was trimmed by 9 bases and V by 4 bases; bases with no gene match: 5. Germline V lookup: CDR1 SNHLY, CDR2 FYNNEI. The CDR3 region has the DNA TGTGCCAGCAGTGGGAACAGGGGGGGGCCCCAGCATTTT. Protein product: CASSGNRGGPQHF. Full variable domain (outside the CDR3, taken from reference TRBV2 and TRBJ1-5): EPEVTQTPSHQVTQMGQEVILRCVPISNHLYFYWYRQILGQKVEFLVSFYNNEISEKSEIFDDQFSVERPDGSNFTLKIRSTKLEDSAMYFCASSGNRGGPQHFGDGTRLSIL.

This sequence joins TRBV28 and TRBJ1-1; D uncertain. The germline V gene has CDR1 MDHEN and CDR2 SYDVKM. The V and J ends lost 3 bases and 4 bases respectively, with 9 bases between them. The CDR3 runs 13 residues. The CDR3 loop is CASSFSSGTEAFF. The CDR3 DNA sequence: TGTGCCAGCAGTTTTTCAAGTGGCACTGAAGCTTTCTTT.

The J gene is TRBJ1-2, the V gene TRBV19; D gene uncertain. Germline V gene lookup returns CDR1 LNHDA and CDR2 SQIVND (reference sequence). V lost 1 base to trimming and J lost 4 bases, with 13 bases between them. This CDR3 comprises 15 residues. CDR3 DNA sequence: TGTGCCAGTAGTATAGGGGGAGGACGCAGCTATGGCTACACCTTC. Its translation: CASSIGGGRSYGYTF.

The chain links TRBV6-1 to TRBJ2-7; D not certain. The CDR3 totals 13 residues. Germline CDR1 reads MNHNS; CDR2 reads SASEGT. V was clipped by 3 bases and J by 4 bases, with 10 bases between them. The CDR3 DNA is TGTGCCAGCAGTGACCCTCCCGGATACGAGCAGTACTTC. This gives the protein CASSDPPGYEQYF.

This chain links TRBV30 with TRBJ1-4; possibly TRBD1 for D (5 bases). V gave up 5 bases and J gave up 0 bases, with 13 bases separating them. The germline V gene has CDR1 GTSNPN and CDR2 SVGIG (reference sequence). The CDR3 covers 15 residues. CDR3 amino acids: CAWARGTATNEKLFF. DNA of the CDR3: TGTGCCTGGGCTAGGGGAACGGCAACTAATGAAAAACTGTTTTTT.

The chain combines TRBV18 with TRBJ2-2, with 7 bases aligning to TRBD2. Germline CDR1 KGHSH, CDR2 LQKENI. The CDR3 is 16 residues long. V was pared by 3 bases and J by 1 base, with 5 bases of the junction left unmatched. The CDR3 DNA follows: TGTGCCAGCTCACCTGCCAGCGGGGTGAACACCGGGGAGCTGTTTTTT. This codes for CASSPASGVNTGELFF.

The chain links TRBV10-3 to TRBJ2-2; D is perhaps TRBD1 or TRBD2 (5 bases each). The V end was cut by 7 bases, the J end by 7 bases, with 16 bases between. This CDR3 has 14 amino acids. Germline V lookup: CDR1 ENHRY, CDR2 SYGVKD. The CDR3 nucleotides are TGTGCCATCATGGGAGTCCAGGGCTACGGGGAGCTGTTTTTT. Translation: CAIMGVQGYGELFF.

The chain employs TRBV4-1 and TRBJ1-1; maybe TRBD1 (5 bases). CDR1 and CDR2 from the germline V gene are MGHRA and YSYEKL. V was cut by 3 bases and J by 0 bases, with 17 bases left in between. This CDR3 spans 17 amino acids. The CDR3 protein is CASSQAPGRGMNTEAFF. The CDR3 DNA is TGCGCCAGCAGCCAGGCCCCAGGAAGGGGAATGAACACTGAAGCTTTCTTT.

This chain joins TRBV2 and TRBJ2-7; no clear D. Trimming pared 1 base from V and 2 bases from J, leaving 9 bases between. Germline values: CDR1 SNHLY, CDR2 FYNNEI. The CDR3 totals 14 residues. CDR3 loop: CASSEGRFPYEQYF. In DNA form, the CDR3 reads TGTGCCAGCAGTGAAGGCCGGTTTCCCTACGAGCAGTACTTC.

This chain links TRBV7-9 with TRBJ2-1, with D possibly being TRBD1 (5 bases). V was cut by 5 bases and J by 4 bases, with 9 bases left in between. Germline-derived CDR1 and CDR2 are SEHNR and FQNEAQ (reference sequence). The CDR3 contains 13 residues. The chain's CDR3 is CASSPWTYNEQFF. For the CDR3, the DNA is TGTGCCAGCAGCCCCTGGACATACAATGAGCAGTTCTTC.

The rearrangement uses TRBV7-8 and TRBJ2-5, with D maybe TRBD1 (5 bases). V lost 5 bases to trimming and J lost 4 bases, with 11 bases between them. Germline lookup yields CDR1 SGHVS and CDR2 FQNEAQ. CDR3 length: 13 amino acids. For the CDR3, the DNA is TGTGCCAGCAGCCCTACAGGTGGAGAGACCCAGTACTTC. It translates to CASSPTGGETQYF.

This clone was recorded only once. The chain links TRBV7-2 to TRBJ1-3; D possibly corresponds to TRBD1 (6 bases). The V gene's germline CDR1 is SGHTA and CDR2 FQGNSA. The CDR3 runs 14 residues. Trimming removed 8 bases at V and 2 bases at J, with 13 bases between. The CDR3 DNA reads TGTGCCAGCGGAACAGGGCCGGCTGGAAACACCATATATTTT. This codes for CASGTGPAGNTIYF.

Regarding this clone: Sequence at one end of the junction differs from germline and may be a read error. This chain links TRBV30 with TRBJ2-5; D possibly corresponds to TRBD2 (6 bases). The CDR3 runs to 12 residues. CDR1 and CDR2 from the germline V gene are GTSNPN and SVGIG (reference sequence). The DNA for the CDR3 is TGTGCCCGGAGGGGAAGTAAAGAGACCCAGTACTTC. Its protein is CARRGSKETQYF.

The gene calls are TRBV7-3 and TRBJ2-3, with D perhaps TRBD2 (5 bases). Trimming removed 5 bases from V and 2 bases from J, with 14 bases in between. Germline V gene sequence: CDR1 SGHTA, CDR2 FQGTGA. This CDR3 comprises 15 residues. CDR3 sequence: CASSPRAGLTDTQYF. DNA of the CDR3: TGTGCCAGCAGCCCAAGGGCGGGCCTCACAGATACGCAGTATTTT.

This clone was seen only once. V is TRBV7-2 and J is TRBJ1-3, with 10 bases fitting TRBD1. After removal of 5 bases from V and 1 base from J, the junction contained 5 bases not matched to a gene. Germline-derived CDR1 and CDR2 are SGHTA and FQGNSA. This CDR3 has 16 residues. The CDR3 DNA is TGTGCCAGCAGCGCCCCGGGACAGGGGTCTGGAAACACCATATATTTT. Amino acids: CASSAPGQGSGNTIYF.

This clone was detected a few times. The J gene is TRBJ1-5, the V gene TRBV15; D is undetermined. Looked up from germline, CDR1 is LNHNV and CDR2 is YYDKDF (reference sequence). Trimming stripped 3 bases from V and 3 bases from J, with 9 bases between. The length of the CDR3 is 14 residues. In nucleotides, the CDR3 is TGTGCCACCAGCAGCCCGGGGTACAATCAGCCCCAGCATTTT. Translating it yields CATSSPGYNQPQHF. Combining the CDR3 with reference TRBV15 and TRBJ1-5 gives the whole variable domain DAMVIQNPRYQVTQFGKPVTLSCSQTLNHNVMYWYQQKSSQAPKLLFHYYDKDFNNEADTPDNFQSRRPNTSFCFLDIRSPGLGDTAMYLCATSSPGYNQPQHFGDGTRLSIL.

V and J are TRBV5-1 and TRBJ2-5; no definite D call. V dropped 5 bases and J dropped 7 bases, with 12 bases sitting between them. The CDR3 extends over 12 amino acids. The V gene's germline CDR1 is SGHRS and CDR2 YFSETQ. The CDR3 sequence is CASRPDTGTQYF. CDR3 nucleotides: TGCGCCAGCAGACCAGATACCGGGACCCAGTACTTC.